Following are 18 T cell receptor beta chains from one sample sequenced in a study of vaccination and CD4 T cells after COVID-19. The antigens for these receptors are not known. Regarding treatment: approximately 9-day PBMC culture with coronavirus spike peptide pools or control peptides (ViraFEST assay). With the Oncomine TCR Beta short-read assay, DNA from cultured CD4+ T cells was sequenced. TCRdb re-called the PCR reads with MiXCR, one entry per CDR3 protein. Of under 15,000 distinct CDR3 sequences in the sample, around 66% were seen once. Specimen: CD4+ T cells from blood, cultured in vitro. These receptors originate from a human donor who had recovered from COVID-19.

The J gene is TRBJ1-1, the V gene TRBV7-2; tentatively, D is TRBD1 (6 bases). Germline lookup yields CDR1 SGHTA and CDR2 FQGNSA. Deletions cut 5 bases from V and 4 bases from J, with 11 bases between. CDR3 size: 13 residues. CDR3 loop: CASSTRGGTEAFF. In DNA form, the CDR3 reads TGTGCCAGCAGCACCAGGGGTGGCACTGAAGCTTTCTTT.

The chain combines TRBV6-1 with TRBJ2-5; 12 bases are shared with TRBD2. Trimming removed 7 bases from V and 5 bases from J; junction bases left unmatched: 8. This CDR3 comprises 15 residues. The germline V gene encodes CDR1 MNHNS and CDR2 SASEGT. The chain's CDR3 is CASIDGLAGHETQYF. CDR3 DNA sequence: TGTGCCAGCATCGACGGACTAGCGGGACACGAGACCCAGTACTTC.

This chain links TRBV7-2 with TRBJ2-3; D not resolved. Germline V gene data show CDR1 as SGHTA and CDR2 as FQGNSA. Trimming left V 7 bases short and J 3 bases short, with 11 bases between. This CDR3 comprises 13 residues. The CDR3 DNA reads TGTGCCAGCAAGAGGTACCTTACAGATACGCAGTATTTT. It encodes CASKRYLTDTQYF.

This clonotype was detected a few times. The chain employs TRBV20-1 and TRBJ2-7; TRBD2 agrees at 9 bases. V dropped 0 bases and J dropped 6; count of bases not matched to a gene: 12. The CDR3 has 16 amino acids. Germline-derived CDR1 and CDR2 are DFQATT and SNEGSKA (reference sequence). The CDR3 region is CSAREWAGGPSGEQYF. In DNA form, the CDR3 reads TGCAGTGCTAGAGAGTGGGCGGGAGGGCCCTCGGGCGAGCAGTACTTC.

The chain has TRBV10-3 and TRBJ1-1, with D possibly being TRBD1 (6 bases). CDR1 is ENHRY and CDR2 is SYGVKD in the germline V gene. V lost 3 bases to trimming and J lost 1 base, with 9 bases between them. The CDR3 sequence is 14 residues long. CDR3 sequence (DNA): TGTGCCATCAGTGACGGGGGCGGGAACACTGAAGCTTTCTTT. Translating it yields CAISDGGGNTEAFF.

V is TRBV6-2 or TRBV6-3 and J is TRBJ1-5, with D tentatively TRBD1 (5 bases). The CDR3 spans 14 residues. Trimming shortened V by 8 bases and J by 3 bases, and 14 bases separated the two germline ends. Germline V lookup: CDR1 MNHEY, CDR2 SVGEGT. As DNA, the CDR3 is TGTGCCAGCCAGGGAAACGGCTACAATCAGCCCCAGCATTTT. It encodes CASQGNGYNQPQHF.

The table lists this clonotype with a count of one. The chain employs TRBV4-1 and TRBJ2-2, with 10 bases aligning to TRBD2. The CDR3 is 19 residues long. CDR1 is MGHRA and CDR2 is YSYEKL in the germline V gene. V shed 1 base, J shed 3 bases, and the junction held 11 bases outside the gene matches. The CDR3 bases are TGCGCCAGCAGCCAAGGGTGGGTTAAGCGGGAGGGCCACACCGGGGAGCTGTTTTTT. Translating it yields CASSQGWVKREGHTGELFF.

The chain joins TRBV6-2 or TRBV6-3 to TRBJ2-3; 11 positions agree with TRBD2. This CDR3 region has 15 residues. The V gene end was trimmed by 6 bases and the J gene end by 7 bases; junction bases not matched to a gene: 9. Germline CDR1 reads MNHEY; CDR2 reads SVGEGT. The CDR3 sequence: CASRPTSGSGYTQYF. CDR3 bases: TGTGCCAGCAGACCCACTAGCGGGAGCGGGTATACGCAGTATTTT.

This clonotype qualifies as medium-sized (0.01 to 0.1%). The rearrangement uses TRBV10-2 and TRBJ1-2; no firm D call. Germline-derived CDR1 and CDR2 are WSHSY and SAAADI. With 6 bases removed from V and 6 bases from J, the gap between germline ends came to 14 bases. This CDR3 comprises 13 residues. The CDR3 here is CASSDTGSDGYTF. CDR3 DNA sequence: TGCGCCAGCAGCGACACCGGATCCGATGGCTACACCTTC.

This clonotype was counted between two and nine times. This chain links TRBV5-4 with TRBJ1-1; maybe TRBD1 (6 bases). From germline, CDR1 is SGHNT and CDR2 YYREEE (reference sequence). Trimming removed 7 bases from V and 9 bases from J, with 19 bases in between. The CDR3 is 13 residues long. The CDR3 DNA follows: TGTGCCAGCGGCCGGGGGGGGGCGCTTAAAGCTTTCTTT. This codes for CASGRGGALKAFF.

There are a few counts of this clonotype. V is TRBV19 and J is TRBJ2-2; D not certain. CDR3 length: 14 residues. From germline, CDR1 is LNHDA and CDR2 SQIVND (reference sequence). V gave up 3 bases and J gave up 2 bases, with 7 bases separating them. CDR3: CASSITRNTGELFF. The CDR3 nucleotides read TGTGCCAGTAGTATTACCCGTAACACCGGGGAGCTGTTTTTT.

The chain carries TRBV20-1 and TRBJ1-5, with no clear D. This CDR3 is built from 13 residues. The germline gives CDR1 DFQATT, CDR2 SNEGSKA (reference sequence). V lost 4 bases and J lost 5, with 12 bases in between. CDR3 sequence reads: CSAIMEHYQPQHF. The DNA of the CDR3 is TGCAGTGCTATTATGGAACACTATCAGCCCCAGCATTTT.

This chain connects TRBV12-3 or TRBV12-4 to TRBJ1-1, with 10 nucleotides matching TRBD1. The CDR3 sequence is 14 residues long. J was trimmed by 2 bases and V by 5 bases; bases with no gene match: 2. The CDR3 bases are TGTGCCAGCAGTCAGACAGGGGGCAACACTGAAGCTTTCTTT. Amino acids: CASSQTGGNTEAFF.

This clonotype was counted a single time. The rearrangement uses TRBV20-1 and TRBJ1-4, with 9 bases aligning to TRBD1. The CDR3 sequence is 16 residues long. Germline CDR1 DFQATT, CDR2 SNEGSKA (reference sequence). The J segment lost 8 bases and the V segment lost 6 bases, leaving 16 bases of the junction unmatched. This CDR3 reads CSAPPGQGGFGEKLFF. The CDR3 coding sequence is TGCAGTGCCCCTCCGGGACAGGGAGGTTTCGGGGAAAAACTGTTTTTT.

The chain recombines TRBV20-1 with TRBJ1-1, with no clear D. Trimming removed 2 bases at V and 1 base at J, with 5 bases between. The CDR3 sequence is 12 residues long. Germline CDR1 DFQATT, CDR2 SNEGSKA (reference sequence). The CDR3 sequence is CSARPWNTEAFF. CDR3 nucleotide sequence: TGCAGTGCTAGACCCTGGAACACTGAAGCTTTCTTT.

The V and J genes are TRBV10-3 and TRBJ1-2; tentatively, D is TRBD1 (5 bases). The germline V gene has CDR1 ENHRY and CDR2 SYGVKD. The CDR3 extends over 14 amino acids. The V end was cut by 6 bases, the J end by 5 bases, with 16 bases between. This CDR3 reads CAISVGGRQYGYTF. The CDR3 DNA follows: TGTGCCATCAGCGTCGGGGGTCGTCAATATGGCTACACCTTC.

The chain is built from TRBV21-1 and TRBJ2-7; the table's D gene call, TRBD1, was not cross checked with the DNA. TRBV21-1 is designated a pseudogene. CDR3 length equals 17 residues. CDR3 sequence: CASSSLETGAPSYEQYF. DNA for the CDR3: TGTGCCAGCAGCAGCTTGGAGACAGGGGCCCCCTCCTACGAGCAGTACTTC.

The V and J genes are TRBV19 and TRBJ2-5; D is possibly TRBD1 (6 bases). The ends were cut back, 10 bases at V and 5 bases at J, with 14 bases in the middle. The CDR3 loop spans 12 amino acids. Germline V CDR1 and CDR2: LNHDA, SQIVND (reference sequence). The CDR3 protein is CATQQGHETQYF. In DNA, the CDR3 is TGTGCCACACAACAGGGCCACGAGACCCAGTACTTC.